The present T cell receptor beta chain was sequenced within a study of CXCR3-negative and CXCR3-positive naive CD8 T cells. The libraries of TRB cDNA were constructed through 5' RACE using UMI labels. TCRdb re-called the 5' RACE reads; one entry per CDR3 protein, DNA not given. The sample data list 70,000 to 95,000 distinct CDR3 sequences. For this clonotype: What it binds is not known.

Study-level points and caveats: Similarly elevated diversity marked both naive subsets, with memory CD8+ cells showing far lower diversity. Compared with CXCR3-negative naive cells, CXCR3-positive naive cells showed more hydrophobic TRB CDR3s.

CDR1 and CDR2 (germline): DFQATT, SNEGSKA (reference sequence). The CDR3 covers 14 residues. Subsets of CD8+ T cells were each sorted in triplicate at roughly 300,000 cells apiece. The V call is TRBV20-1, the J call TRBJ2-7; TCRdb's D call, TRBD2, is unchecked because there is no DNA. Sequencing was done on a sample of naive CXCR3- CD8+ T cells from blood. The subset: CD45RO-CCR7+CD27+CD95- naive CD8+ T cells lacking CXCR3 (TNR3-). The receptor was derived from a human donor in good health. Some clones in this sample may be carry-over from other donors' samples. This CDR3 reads CSAKSLGRDYEQYF.